This T cell receptor beta chain was sequenced in a study of blood T cell repertoires in COVID-19. Germline-derived CDR1 and CDR2 are SGHRS and YFSETQ. This CDR3 contains 13 residues. Trimming removed 7 bases at V and 2 bases at J, with 11 bases between. This table comes from immunoSEQ multiplex PCR, and its TCRdb copy is limited to in-frame clones, with some not included. This table has around 150,000 clones, around 93% appearing once. Sequenced sample: peripheral blood. The V and J genes are TRBV5-1 and TRBJ2-3, with D possibly being TRBD1 (6 bases). The source of this sequence is a woman aged 45-65 years with acute or convalescent COVID-19. The CDR3 DNA sequence: TGCGCCAGCCAGGGGACCCTCACAGATACGCAGTATTTT. Amino acids: CASQGTLTDTQYF.